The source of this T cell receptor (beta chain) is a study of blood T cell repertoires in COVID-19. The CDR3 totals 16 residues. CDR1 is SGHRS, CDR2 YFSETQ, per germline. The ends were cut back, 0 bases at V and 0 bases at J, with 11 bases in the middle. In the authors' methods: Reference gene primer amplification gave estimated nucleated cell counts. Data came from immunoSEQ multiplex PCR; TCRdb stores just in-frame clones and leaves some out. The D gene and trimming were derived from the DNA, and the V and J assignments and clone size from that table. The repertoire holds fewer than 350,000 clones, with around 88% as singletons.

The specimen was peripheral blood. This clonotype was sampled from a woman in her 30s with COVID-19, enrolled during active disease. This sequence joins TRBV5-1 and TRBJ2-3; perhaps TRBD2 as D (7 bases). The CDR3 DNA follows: TGCGCCAGCAGCTTGGCGGGGGGCCCTAGCACAGATACGCAGTATTTT. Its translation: CASSLAGGPSTDTQYF.